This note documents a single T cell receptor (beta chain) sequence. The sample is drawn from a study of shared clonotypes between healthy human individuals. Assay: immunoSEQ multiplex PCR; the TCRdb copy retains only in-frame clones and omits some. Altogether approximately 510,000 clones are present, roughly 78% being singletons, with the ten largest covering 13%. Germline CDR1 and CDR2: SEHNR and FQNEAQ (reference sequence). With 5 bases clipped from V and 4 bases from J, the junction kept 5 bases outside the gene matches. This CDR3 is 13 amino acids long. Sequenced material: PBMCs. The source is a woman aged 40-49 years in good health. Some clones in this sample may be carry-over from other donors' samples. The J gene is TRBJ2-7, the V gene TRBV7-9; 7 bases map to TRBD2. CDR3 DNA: TGTGCCAGCAGCCTCTGGGGGGGATACGAGCAGTACTTC. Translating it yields CASSLWGGYEQYF.